Listed here are 9 T cell receptor beta chains from one sample, sequenced in a study of shared clonotypes between healthy human individuals. Sequencing used immunoSEQ multiplex PCR; TCRdb keeps in-frame clones, though not all of them. The sample has 950,000 to 1,100,000 clones; more than 75% are singletons. Sequenced: memory CD4+ T cells from PBMCs. Subset given: CD45RA-negative fraction. The receptors originated from a man younger than 30 in good health. Some clones in this sample may be carry-over from other donors' samples.

The chain carries TRBV18 and TRBJ2-3, with D perhaps matching TRBD1 (6 bases). This CDR3 is 14 amino acids long. V lost 4 bases to trimming and J lost 1 base, with 9 bases between them. Germline V lookup: CDR1 KGHSH, CDR2 LQKENI. CDR3 protein: CASSRRQGTDTQYF. CDR3 DNA: TGTGCCAGCTCACGACGACAGGGCACAGATACGCAGTATTTT.

This sequence joins TRBV5-1 and TRBJ2-1; possible D gene TRBD2, 6 bases. The V end was cut by 2 bases, the J end by 4 bases, with 16 bases between. This CDR3 region has 16 residues. The germline V gene has CDR1 SGHRS and CDR2 YFSETQ. The CDR3 region is CASSFLSSGKYNEQFF. Here the CDR3 DNA reads TGCGCCAGCAGCTTCCTTAGTAGCGGAAAATACAATGAGCAGTTCTTC.

In its sample, this clone was seen a few times. CDR3 amino acids: CASSQSGVNEKLFF. CDR3 DNA sequence: TGTGCCAGCAGCCAGTCGGGGGTTAATGAAAAACTGTTTTTT. V gene TRBV2 combines with J gene TRBJ1-4; TRBD1 is a possible D gene (5 bases). CDR3 size: 14 residues. Germline V lookup: CDR1 SNHLY, CDR2 FYNNEI. Trimming cost V 6 bases and J 4 bases, with 12 bases left between them.

The rearrangement links TRBV9 to TRBJ1-1; possible D gene TRBD1, 5 bases. CDR3 length equals 13 residues. Deletions cut 4 bases from V and 4 bases from J, with 11 bases between. Germline CDR1 reads SGDLS; CDR2 reads YYNGEE. The CDR3 nucleotides read TGTGCCAGCAGCCCTCAGGGACGCACTGAAGCTTTCTTT. It yields the protein CASSPQGRTEAFF.

The genes are TRBV7-9 and TRBJ1-3; 7 bases fit TRBD1. Losses at the gene ends were 5 bases for V and 2 bases for J; bases not matched to a gene: 6. The CDR3 is made up of 15 amino acids. The V gene's germline CDR1 is SEHNR and CDR2 FQNEAQ (reference sequence). CDR3 residues: CASSQRGTAGNTIYF. The CDR3 nucleotides read TGTGCCAGCAGCCAACGCGGGACAGCTGGAAACACCATATATTTT.

Comment on this clone: The junction departs from the called germline gene at one end, perhaps through a read error. V gene TRBV29-1 combines with J gene TRBJ2-7, with TRBD1 as a possible D gene (6 bases). The CDR3 has 9 residues. Germline-derived CDR1 and CDR2 are SQVTM and ANQGSEA. The CDR3 sequence is CSVAPSGDF. CDR3 nucleotide sequence: TGCAGCGTTGCTCCTTCAGGGGACTTC.

This rearrangement joins TRBV19 to TRBJ1-2; tentative D call: TRBD1 (6 bases). The CDR3 totals 15 residues. With 2 bases removed from V and 4 bases from J, the gap between germline ends came to 14 bases. Germline loops: CDR1 LNHDA, CDR2 SQIVND (reference sequence). The CDR3 loop is CASSITGTAGYGYTF. The CDR3, as DNA: TGTGCCAGTAGTATAACAGGGACGGCGGGCTATGGCTACACCTTC.

The rearrangement uses TRBV5-6 and TRBJ2-1; a weak D match, TRBD2 (5 bases). In germline, CDR1 is SGHDT, CDR2 YYEEEE. V shed 0 bases and J shed 2 bases, with 9 bases lying between them. CDR3 length equals 15 residues. The CDR3: CASSLGGWAYNEQFF. The DNA of the CDR3 is TGTGCCAGCAGCTTGGGCGGGTGGGCCTACAATGAGCAGTTCTTC.

Details on this clone: A far larger clone differs by one base, so this is likely a read error. This rearrangement joins TRBV7-9 to TRBJ2-7; 7 positions match TRBD1. This CDR3 has 13 residues. V lost 4 bases to trimming and J lost 0 bases; unmatched junction nucleotides: 0. Germline V lookup: CDR1 SEHNR, CDR2 FQNEAQ (reference sequence). The CDR3 DNA is TGTGCCAGCAGCTGGGACAGCTCCTACGAGCAGTACTTC. Translated, it gives CASSWDSSYEQYF.